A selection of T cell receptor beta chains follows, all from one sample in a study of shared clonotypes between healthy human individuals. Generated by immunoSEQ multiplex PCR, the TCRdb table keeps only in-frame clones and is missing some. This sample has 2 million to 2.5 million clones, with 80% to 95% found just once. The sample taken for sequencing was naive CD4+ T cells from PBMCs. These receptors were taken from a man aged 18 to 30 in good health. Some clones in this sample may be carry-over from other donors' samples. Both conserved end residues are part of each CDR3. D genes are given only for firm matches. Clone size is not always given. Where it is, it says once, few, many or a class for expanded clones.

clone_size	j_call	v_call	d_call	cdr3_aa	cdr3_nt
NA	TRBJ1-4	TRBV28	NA	CASSLSREKLFF	TGTGCCAGCAGTTTGTCCCGGGAAAAACTGTTTTTT
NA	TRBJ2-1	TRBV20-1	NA	CSAPRPNEQFF	TGCAGTGCGCCGAGGCCGAATGAGCAGTTCTTC
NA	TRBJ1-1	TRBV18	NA	CASSGERNTEAFF	TGTGCCAGCTCAGGGGAGCGGAACACTGAAGCTTTCTTT
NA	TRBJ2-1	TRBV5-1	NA	CASSLVTGNNEQFF	TGCGCCAGCAGCTTGGTGACGGGAAACAATGAGCAGTTCTTC
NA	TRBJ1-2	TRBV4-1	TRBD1	CASSQDPTGRSGNGYTF	TGCGCCAGCAGCCAAGATCCGACAGGGAGGAGTGGAAATGGCTACACCTTC
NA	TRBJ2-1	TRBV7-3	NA	CASSRGSVAYNEQFF	TGTGCCAGCAGCCGGGGATCCGTGGCCTACAATGAGCAGTTCTTC
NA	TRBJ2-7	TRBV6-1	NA	CASSVRGGSEQYF	TGTGCCAGCAGTGTCCGGGGCGGGTCCGAGCAGTACTTC
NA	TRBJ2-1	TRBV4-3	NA	CASSLRDPGWNEQFF	TGCGCCAGCAGCCTCCGGGACCCGGGGTGGAATGAGCAGTTCTTC
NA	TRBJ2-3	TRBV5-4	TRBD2	CASSPLAGGGTDTQYF	TGTGCCAGCAGCCCCCTAGCGGGAGGGGGCACAGATACGCAGTATTTT
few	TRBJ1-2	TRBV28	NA	CASSLSGQKGGYTF	TGTGCCAGCAGTTTATCTGGACAAAAGGGCGGCTACACCTTC
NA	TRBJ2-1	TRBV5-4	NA	CASSFGTGTYNEQFF	TGTGCCAGCAGCTTCGGGACGGGAACCTACAATGAGCAGTTCTTC
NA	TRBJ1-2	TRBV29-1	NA	CSVYPGTVNYGYTF	TGCAGCGTTTACCCCGGTACCGTCAACTATGGCTACACCTTC
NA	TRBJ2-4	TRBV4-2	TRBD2	CASSQATSVQGNIQYF	TGTGCCAGCAGCCAAGCGACTAGCGTTCAAGGGAACATTCAGTACTTC
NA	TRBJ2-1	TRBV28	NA	CASSLAGSRRDEQFF	TGTGCCAGCAGTTTAGCCGGGAGCCGCAGAGATGAGCAGTTCTTC
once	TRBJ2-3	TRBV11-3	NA	CASSLGSRLVTDTQYF	TGTGCCAGCAGCTTAGGAAGTAGGTTGGTAACAGATACGCAGTATTTT
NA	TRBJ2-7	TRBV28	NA	CASSSPSYSYEQYF	TGTGCCAGCAGTTCACCATCTTATTCCTACGAGCAGTACTTC
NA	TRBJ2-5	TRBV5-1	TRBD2	CASSSRTSGQETQYF	TGCGCCAGCAGCTCAAGGACTAGCGGCCAAGAGACCCAGTACTTC
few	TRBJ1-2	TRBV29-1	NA	CSSQSNYGYTF	TGCAGCTCACAGTCGAACTATGGCTACACCTTC
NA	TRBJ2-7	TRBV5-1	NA	CASSLMWGNEQYF	TGCGCCAGCAGCTTAATGTGGGGTAACGAGCAGTACTTC
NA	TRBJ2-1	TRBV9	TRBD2	CASSESHPGLAGHNEQFF	TGTGCCAGCAGCGAAAGCCATCCGGGACTAGCGGGGCACAATGAGCAGTTCTTC
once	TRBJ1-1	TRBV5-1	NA	CASSPVSGGATEAFF	TGCGCCAGCAGCCCGGTCAGTGGGGGGGCCACTGAAGCTTTCTTT
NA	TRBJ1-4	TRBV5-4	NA	CASSREGPSNEKLFF	TGCGCCAGCAGCCGGGAGGGTCCATCTAATGAAAAACTGTTTTTT
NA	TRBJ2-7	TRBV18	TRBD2	CASSPPGTSGAYEQYF	TGTGCCAGCTCACCGCCCGGGACTAGCGGTGCCTACGAGCAGTACTTC
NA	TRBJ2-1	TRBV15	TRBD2	CATSRAGGSYEQFF	TGTGCCACCAGCAGAGCGGGGGGAAGTTATGAGCAGTTCTTC
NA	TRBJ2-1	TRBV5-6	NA	CASSLGRVNEQFF	TGTGCCAGCAGCTTAGGACGGGTCAATGAGCAGTTCTTC
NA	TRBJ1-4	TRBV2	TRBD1	CASSESTGADEKLFF	TGTGCCAGCAGTGAATCGACAGGGGCGGATGAAAAACTGTTTTTT
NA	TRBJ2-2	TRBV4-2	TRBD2	CASSQDRGLAGGGGELFF	TGTGCCAGCAGCCAAGATAGGGGGCTAGCGGGAGGTGGCGGGGAGCTGTTTTTT
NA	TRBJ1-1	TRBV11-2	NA	CASSLAGPNTEAFF	TGTGCCAGCAGCTTAGCGGGACCGAACACTGAAGCTTTCTTT
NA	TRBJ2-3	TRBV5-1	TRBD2	CASSRGLIAGSDTQYF	TGCGCCAGCAGCCGAGGACTAATAGCGGGATCAGATACGCAGTATTTT
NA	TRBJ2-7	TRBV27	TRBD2	CATRTSGYSYEQYF	TGTGCCACCCGGACTAGCGGATACTCCTACGAGCAGTACTTC
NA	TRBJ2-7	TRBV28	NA	CASSLIPQGYSYEQYF	TGTGCCAGCAGTTTAATCCCACAGGGATACTCCTACGAGCAGTACTTC
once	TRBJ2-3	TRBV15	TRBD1	CATSRRQGRDTQYF	TGTGCCACCAGCAGAAGACAGGGTAGGGATACGCAGTATTTT
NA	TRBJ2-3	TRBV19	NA	CASSTQTASGGDTQYF	TGTGCCAGTAGTACTCAGACAGCCTCTGGGGGGGATACGCAGTATTTT
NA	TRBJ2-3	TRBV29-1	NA	CSVAGQFTDTQYF	TGCAGCGTTGCGGGCCAGTTCACAGATACGCAGTATTTT
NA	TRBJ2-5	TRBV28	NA	CASGNGQFQETQYF	TGTGCCAGCGGAAACGGACAGTTCCAAGAGACCCAGTACTTC
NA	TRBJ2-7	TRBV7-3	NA	CASSLGAQYEQYF	TGTGCCAGCAGCTTAGGGGCCCAATACGAGCAGTACTTC
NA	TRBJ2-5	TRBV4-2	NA	CASSQRLGGETQYF	TGTGCCAGCAGCCAACGTCTAGGGGGTGAGACCCAGTACTTC
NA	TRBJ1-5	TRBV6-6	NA	CASSPGARVNQPQHF	TGTGCCAGCAGTCCGGGGGCCCGGGTAAATCAGCCCCAGCATTTT
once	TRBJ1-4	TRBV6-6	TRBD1	CASNPRQGINEKLFF	TGTGCCAGCAACCCACGACAGGGGATTAATGAAAAACTGTTTTTT
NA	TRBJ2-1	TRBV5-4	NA	CASSLGTRRSYNEQFF	TGTGCCAGCAGCTTGGGTACTAGGCGCTCCTACAATGAGCAGTTCTTC
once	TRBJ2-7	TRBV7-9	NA	CASSFGGSSYEQYF	TGTGCCAGCAGCTTTGGCGGTTCATCCTACGAGCAGTACTTC